These 14 T cell receptor beta chains share one sample of origin, sequenced in a study of blood T cell repertoires in COVID-19. Method: immunoSEQ multiplex PCR; TCRdb's copy keeps in-frame clones and lacks some. The sample gives about 280,000 clones, about 89% of which show up once; about 8.6% is in the top ten. The sequenced sample consisted of peripheral blood. The receptors were gathered from a man aged 35 to 55 with active or convalescent COVID-19.

The genes are TRBV19 and TRBJ2-7, with 11 bases matching TRBD1. V was clipped by 3 bases and J by 3 bases; unmatched bases: 1. In germline, CDR1 is LNHDA, CDR2 SQIVND (reference sequence). This CDR3 has 14 residues. The CDR3 DNA reads as TGTGCCAGTAGTATCGGGACAGGGGGCTACGAGCAGTACTTC. Translating it yields CASSIGTGGYEQYF. The variable domain in full, with the rest retrieved from reference TRBV19 and TRBJ2-7, is DGGITQSPKYLFRKEGQNVTLSCEQNLNHDAMYWYRQDPGQGLRLIYYSQIVNDFQKGDIAEGYSVSREKKESFPLTVTSAQKNPTAFYLCASSIGTGGYEQYFGPGTRLTVT.

The V gene is TRBV7-3, the J gene TRBJ2-2; 7 positions agree with TRBD2. Germline V gene lookup returns CDR1 SGHTA and CDR2 FQGTGA. The CDR3 extends over 16 amino acids. Trimming took 2 bases from V and 1 from J; bases not matched to a gene: 4. CDR3 DNA: TGTGCCAGCAGCTTAGCCCAGCGGGGGAACACCGGGGAGCTGTTTTTT. This sequence encodes CASSLAQRGNTGELFF.

The rearrangement uses TRBV9 and TRBJ2-1; unclear D gene. This CDR3 contains 16 residues. V was trimmed by 4 bases and J by 0 bases, leaving 14 bases between them. The V gene's germline CDR1 is SGDLS and CDR2 YYNGEE. The CDR3 DNA sequence: TGTGCCAGCAGCCCCCAGATCCCTAGCTCCTACAATGAGCAGTTCTTC. Translation gives CASSPQIPSSYNEQFF. The full variable domain, rest sourced from reference TRBV9 and TRBJ2-1, is DSGVTQTPKHLITATGQRVTLRCSPRSGDLSVYWYQQSLDQGLQFLIQYYNGEERAKGNILERFSAQQFPDLHSELNLSSLELGDSALYFCASSPQIPSSYNEQFFGPGTRLTVL.

The V and J genes are TRBV7-9 and TRBJ2-3; 8 bases match TRBD2. CDR3 size: 14 residues. V trimming: 7 bases; J trimming: 2 bases; junction bases outside the gene matches: 5. CDR1 and CDR2 from the germline V gene are SEHNR and FQNEAQ (reference sequence). The CDR3 sequence is CASIPGLDTDTQYF. The CDR3 nucleotides are TGTGCCAGCATCCCGGGACTAGACACAGATACGCAGTATTTT.

The chain links TRBV9 to TRBJ2-7; 7 bases agree with TRBD1. CDR3 length: 14 residues. CDR1 is SGDLS and CDR2 is YYNGEE in the germline V gene. Trimming took 3 bases from V and 4 from J; bases not matched to a gene: 7. CDR3 coding DNA: TGTGCCAGCAGCGGACGACAGGGTCGATACGAGCAGTACTTC. Translating gives CASSGRQGRYEQYF. The full variable domain, rest sourced from reference TRBV9 and TRBJ2-7, is DSGVTQTPKHLITATGQRVTLRCSPRSGDLSVYWYQQSLDQGLQFLIQYYNGEERAKGNILERFSAQQFPDLHSELNLSSLELGDSALYFCASSGRQGRYEQYFGPGTRLTVT.

The gene calls are TRBV3-1 (or the pseudogene TRBV3-2) and TRBJ1-2, with TRBD1 as a possible D gene (6 bases). CDR3 length: 13 residues. The ends were cut back, 3 bases at V and 4 bases at J, with 9 bases in the middle. Germline V gene lookup returns CDR1 LGHDT and CDR2 YNNKEL (reference sequence). The chain's CDR3 is CASSQGAIYGYTF. CDR3 in DNA: TGTGCCAGCAGCCAGGGGGCGATCTATGGCTACACCTTC.

This chain connects TRBV2 to TRBJ2-3; TRBD2 matches 12 bases. The CDR3 spans 14 residues. Germline CDR1 and CDR2: SNHLY and FYNNEI. With V trimmed by 5 bases and J by 6 bases, 3 bases remained unmatched. The CDR3 DNA sequence: TGTGCCAGCAGTCGACTAGCGGGAGCTGATACGCAGTATTTT. Translated: CASSRLAGADTQYF.

CDR3 in DNA: TGTGCCAGTAATGACGGACTCCTACAAGAGACCCAGTACTTC. Translating it yields CASNDGLLQETQYF. The gene calls are TRBV19 and TRBJ2-5; D is perhaps TRBD2 (5 bases). There are 14 residues in the CDR3. CDR1 and CDR2 from the germline V gene are LNHDA and SQIVND (reference sequence). V was clipped by 7 bases and J by 2 bases, with 14 bases between them.

This clone has more than one count but fewer than ten. For the CDR3, the DNA is TGTGCCAGCAGTCCGGGACTAGCGATGAACACCGGGGAGCTGTTTTTT. It yields the protein CASSPGLAMNTGELFF. The chain joins TRBV2 to TRBJ2-2, with 10 positions matching TRBD2. Germline CDR1 reads SNHLY; CDR2 reads FYNNEI. The CDR3 runs to 16 residues. The V segment lost 5 bases and the J segment 1 base; nucleotides outside the gene matches: 4. The variable domain in full, completed from reference TRBV2 and TRBJ2-2, reads EPEVTQTPSHQVTQMGQEVILRCVPISNHLYFYWYRQILGQKVEFLVSFYNNEISEKSEIFDDQFSVERPDGSNFTLKIRSTKLEDSAMYFCASSPGLAMNTGELFFGEGSRLTVL.

The chain couples TRBV5-1 to TRBJ2-3; 10 positions match TRBD2. V was clipped by 1 base and J by 5 bases; unmatched bases: 4. The CDR3 is made up of 15 amino acids. Germline V gives CDR1 SGHRS, CDR2 YFSETQ. CDR3 residues: CASSLRSGGEDTQYF. CDR3 DNA sequence: TGCGCCAGCAGCTTGAGAAGCGGGGGGGAAGATACGCAGTATTTT.

The chain carries TRBV3-1 (or the pseudogene TRBV3-2) and TRBJ2-7; D perhaps matches TRBD1 (6 bases). The CDR3 is 13 amino acids. The ends were cut back, 5 bases at V and 2 bases at J, with 10 bases in the middle. Germline CDR1 reads LGHDT; CDR2 reads YNNKEL (reference sequence). The CDR3 bases are TGTGCCAGCAGCTCGACAGGACCCTACGAGCAGTACTTC. This sequence encodes CASSSTGPYEQYF.

This clone was seen a single time. The chain has TRBV2 and TRBJ2-3, with TRBD2 matching 8 bases. V was pared by 6 bases and J by 8 bases, with 4 bases of the junction left unmatched. The CDR3 is made up of 12 amino acids. Per germline, CDR1 SNHLY and CDR2 FYNNEI. In DNA form, the CDR3 reads TGTGCCAGCAGGTATAGCGGGACTACGCAGTATTTT. It is translated as CASRYSGTTQYF.

The J gene is TRBJ2-7, the V gene TRBV7-2, with no clear D. The CDR3 loop spans 11 amino acids. Germline values: CDR1 SGHTA, CDR2 FQGNSA. Between the trimmed V and J ends, which lost 2 bases and 5 bases, there was a span of 4 bases. The CDR3 DNA reads TGTGCCAGCAGCTTATATAACGAGCAGTACTTC. It codes for CASSLYNEQYF.

V usage is TRBV5-6 and J usage is TRBJ1-5; 9 nucleotides line up with TRBD1. The CDR3 contains 12 residues. CDR1 is SGHDT and CDR2 is YYEEEE in the germline V gene. V trimming: 4 bases; J trimming: 16 bases; junction bases outside the gene matches: 9. CDR3 sequence (DNA): TGTGCCAGCAGCAACTCCGGGACAGGGCGACATTTT. It codes for CASSNSGTGRHF.